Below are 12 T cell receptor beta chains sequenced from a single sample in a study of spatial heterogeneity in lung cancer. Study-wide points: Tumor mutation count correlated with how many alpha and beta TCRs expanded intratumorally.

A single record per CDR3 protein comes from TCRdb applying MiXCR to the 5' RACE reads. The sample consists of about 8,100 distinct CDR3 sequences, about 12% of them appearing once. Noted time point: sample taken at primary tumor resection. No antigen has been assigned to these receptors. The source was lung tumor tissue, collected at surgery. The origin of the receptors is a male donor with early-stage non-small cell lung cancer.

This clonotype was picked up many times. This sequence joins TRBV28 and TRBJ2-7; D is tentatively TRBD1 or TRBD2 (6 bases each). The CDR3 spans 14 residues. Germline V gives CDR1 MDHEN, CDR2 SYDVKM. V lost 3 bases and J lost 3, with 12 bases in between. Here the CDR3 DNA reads TGTGCCAGCAGTTTCCCGGGGGCAAACTACGAGCAGTACTTC. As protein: CASSFPGANYEQYF.

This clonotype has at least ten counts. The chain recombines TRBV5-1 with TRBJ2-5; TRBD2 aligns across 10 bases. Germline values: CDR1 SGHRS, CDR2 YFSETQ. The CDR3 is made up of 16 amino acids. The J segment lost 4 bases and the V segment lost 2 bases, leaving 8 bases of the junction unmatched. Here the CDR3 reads CASSFASGSLGETQYF. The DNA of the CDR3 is TGCGCCAGCAGCTTCGCTAGCGGGAGTCTAGGAGAGACCCAGTACTTC.

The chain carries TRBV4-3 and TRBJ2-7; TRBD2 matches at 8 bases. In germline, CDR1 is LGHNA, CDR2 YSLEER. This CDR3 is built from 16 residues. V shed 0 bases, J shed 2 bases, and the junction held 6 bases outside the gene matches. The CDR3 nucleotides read TGCGCCAGCAGCCAAGATCCCAGCGGGGGACCCTACGAGCAGTACTTC. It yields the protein CASSQDPSGGPYEQYF.

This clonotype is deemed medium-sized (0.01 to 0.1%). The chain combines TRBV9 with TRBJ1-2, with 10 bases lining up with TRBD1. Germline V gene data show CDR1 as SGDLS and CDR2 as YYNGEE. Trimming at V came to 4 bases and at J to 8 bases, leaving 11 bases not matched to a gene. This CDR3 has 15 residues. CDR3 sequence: CASSLRDRGSGGYTF. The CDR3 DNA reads TGTGCCAGCAGCCTACGGGACAGGGGAAGTGGGGGCTACACCTTC.

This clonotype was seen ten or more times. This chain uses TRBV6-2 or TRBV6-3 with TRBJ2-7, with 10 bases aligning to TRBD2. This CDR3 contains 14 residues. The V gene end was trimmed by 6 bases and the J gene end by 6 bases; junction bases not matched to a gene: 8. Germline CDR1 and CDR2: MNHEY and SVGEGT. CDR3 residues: CASRTTSGIIEQYF. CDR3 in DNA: TGTGCCAGCAGAACCACTAGCGGGATAATCGAGCAGTACTTC.

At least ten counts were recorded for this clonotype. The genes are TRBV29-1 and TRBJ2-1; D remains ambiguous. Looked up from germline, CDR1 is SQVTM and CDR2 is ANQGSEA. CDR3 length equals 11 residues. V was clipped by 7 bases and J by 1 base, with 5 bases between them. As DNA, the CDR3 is TGCAGCGGGGCGTCCTACAATGAGCAGTTCTTC. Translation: CSGASYNEQFF.

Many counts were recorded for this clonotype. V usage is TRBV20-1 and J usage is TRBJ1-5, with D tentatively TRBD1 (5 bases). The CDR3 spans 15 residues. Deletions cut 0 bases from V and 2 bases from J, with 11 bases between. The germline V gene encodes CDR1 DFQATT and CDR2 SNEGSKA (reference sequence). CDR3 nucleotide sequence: TGCAGTGCTAGAGATTGGGGAGGGGGCAATCAGCCCCAGCATTTT. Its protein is CSARDWGGGNQPQHF.

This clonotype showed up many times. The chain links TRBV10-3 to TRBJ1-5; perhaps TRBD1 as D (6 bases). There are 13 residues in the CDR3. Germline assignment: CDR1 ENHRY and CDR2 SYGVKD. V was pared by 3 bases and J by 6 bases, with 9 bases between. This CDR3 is CAISEAGVQPQHF. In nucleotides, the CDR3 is TGTGCCATCAGTGAAGCAGGGGTTCAGCCCCAGCATTTT.

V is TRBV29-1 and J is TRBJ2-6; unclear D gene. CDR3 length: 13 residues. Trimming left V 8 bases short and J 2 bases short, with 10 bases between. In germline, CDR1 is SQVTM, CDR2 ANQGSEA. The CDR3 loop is CSTSSTGANVLTF. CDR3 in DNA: TGCAGCACTTCTTCTACTGGGGCCAACGTCCTGACTTTC.

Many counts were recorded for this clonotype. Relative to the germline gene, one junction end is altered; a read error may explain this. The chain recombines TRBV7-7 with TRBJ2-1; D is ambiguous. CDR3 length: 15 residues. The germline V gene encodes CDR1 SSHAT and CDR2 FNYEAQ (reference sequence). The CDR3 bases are TGTGCTAGCAGCAAAACTACCAGCTCCTACAATGAGCAGTTCTTC. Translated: CASSKTTSSYNEQFF.

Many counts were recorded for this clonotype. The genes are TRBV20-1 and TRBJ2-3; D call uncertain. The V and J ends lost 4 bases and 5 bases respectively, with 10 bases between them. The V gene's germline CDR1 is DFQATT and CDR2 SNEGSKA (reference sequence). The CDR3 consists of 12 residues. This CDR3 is CSATLVGDTQYF. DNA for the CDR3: TGCAGTGCTACCCTAGTGGGAGATACGCAGTATTTT.

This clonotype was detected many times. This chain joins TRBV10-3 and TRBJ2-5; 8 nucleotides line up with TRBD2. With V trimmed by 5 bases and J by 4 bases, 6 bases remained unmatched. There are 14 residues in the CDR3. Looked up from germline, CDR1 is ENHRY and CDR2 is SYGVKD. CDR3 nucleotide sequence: TGTGCCATCAGTAGCGGGAGAGGAGGAGAGACCCAGTACTTC. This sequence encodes CAISSGRGGETQYF.